One sample yielded the 2 T cell receptor beta chains listed below, sequenced in a study of Ad26.COV2.S vaccination and SARS-CoV-2 variants (dated by TCRdb to 2020 to 2023). According to the study, the label for this sample's treatment or condition signals: around 19 received Ad26.COV2.S at low or high dose, single or two shots; roughly five received placebo; per-sample allocation not given. For vaccine and placebo recipients, the sequenced repertoires came from samples collected on day 63 after the first injection. Library preparation employed the immunoSEQ multiplex PCR assay. Here the immuneACCESS table is served through TCRdb, limited to in-frame sequences with V and J called. Missing clones are a known gap in these copies; in checked studies unresolved V genes cover under half, and the rest lacks a known reason. This sample is represented by about 680,000 clones; about 90% of them were singletons. The ten largest clonotypes hold roughly 1.5% of the sample.

The specimen was peripheral blood, collected in a trial of Ad26.COV2.S vaccine versus placebo. The receptors were sampled from a person between 18 and 60 years old who received the Ad26.COV2.S COVID-19 vaccine or a placebo.

CDR3 nucleotides: TGTGCCAGCAGTTTATTTGCGGGGGGTACAGATACGCAGTATTTT. Translating it yields CASSLFAGGTDTQYF. This chain links TRBV27 with TRBJ2-3; the match to TRBD2 covers 8 bases. The ends lost 1 base at V and 3 bases at J; junction bases unmatched: 3. CDR3 length: 15 amino acids. The germline V gene has CDR1 MNHEY and CDR2 SMNVEV (reference sequence).

The genes are TRBV24-1 and TRBJ1-1, with TRBD1 matching over 8 bases. The V and J ends lost 5 bases and 4 bases, in that order; junction bases with no gene match: 2. Germline values: CDR1 KGHDR, CDR2 SFDVKD. The CDR3 covers 13 residues. CDR3 sequence: CATSGTGSTEAFF. Here the CDR3 DNA reads TGTGCCACCAGTGGGACAGGGAGCACTGAAGCTTTCTTT.